This T cell receptor (beta chain) stems from a study of blood T cell repertoires in COVID-19. Study at large: PBMCs, B-cell-depleted T cells, or T cells were the source of the cDNA or gDNA that made up the material.

V was shortened by 5 bases and J by 7 bases, with 15 bases between the two germline ends. Germline CDR1 reads SSHAT; CDR2 reads FNYEAQ (reference sequence). CDR3 size: 13 residues. Original methodology: The authors estimated nucleated cell counts from reference gene primer amplification. TCRdb's copy holds only in-frame clones and misses some; the assay was immunoSEQ multiplex PCR. V and J calls and clone size are copied from that table; D and trimming were computed from the DNA. The sample lists some 96,000 clones, about 80% occurring once. Material: peripheral blood. The chain uses TRBV7-7 and TRBJ2-7, with TRBD1 as a possible D gene (5 bases). This receptor was taken from a man in his sixties or seventies with active or convalescent COVID-19. The CDR3 nucleotides are TGTGCCAGCAGCCCAATAGCCTCAGGGGAGCAGTACTTC. Translation gives CASSPIASGEQYF.